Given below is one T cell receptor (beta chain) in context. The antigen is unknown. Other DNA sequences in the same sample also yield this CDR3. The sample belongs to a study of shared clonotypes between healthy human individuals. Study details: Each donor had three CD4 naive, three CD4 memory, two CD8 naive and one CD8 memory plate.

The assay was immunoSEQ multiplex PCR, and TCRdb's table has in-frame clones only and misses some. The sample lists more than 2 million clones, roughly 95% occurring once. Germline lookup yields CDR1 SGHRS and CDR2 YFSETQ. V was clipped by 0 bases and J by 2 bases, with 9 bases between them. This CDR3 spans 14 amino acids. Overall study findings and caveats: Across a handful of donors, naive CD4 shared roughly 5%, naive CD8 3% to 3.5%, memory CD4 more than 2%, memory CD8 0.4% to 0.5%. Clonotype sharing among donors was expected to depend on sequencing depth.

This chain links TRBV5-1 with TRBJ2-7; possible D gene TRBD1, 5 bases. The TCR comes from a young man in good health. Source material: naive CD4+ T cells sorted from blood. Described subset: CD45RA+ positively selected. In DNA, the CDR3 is TGCGCCAGCAGCTTGGACAGGCCCACCTACGAGCAGTACTTC. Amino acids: CASSLDRPTYEQYF. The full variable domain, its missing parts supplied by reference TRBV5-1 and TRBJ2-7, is KAGVTQTPRYLIKTRGQQVTLSCSPISGHRSVSWYQQTPGQGLQFLFEYFSETQRNKGNFPGRFSGRQFSNSRSEMNVSTLELGDSALYLCASSLDRPTYEQYFGPGTRLTVT.